The 16 T cell receptor beta chains below were found in one sample sequenced in a study of regulatory T cells in long-lasting Graves disease. Indicated time point: persistent/refractory GD, antithyroid drugs over 5 years with positive TRAb. PBMC-derived RNA was used for the TCR library. Construction of the TCR beta libraries employed iRepertoire HTBI primers in conjunction with Arm-PCR of CDR3 regions. A single record per CDR3 protein comes from TCRdb applying MiXCR to the multiplex PCR reads. The sample has 310,000 or so distinct CDR3 sequences; approximately 20% are singletons. The specimen comprised peripheral blood mononuclear cells (PBMCs), sampled when the disease was refractory, from a patient treated with antithyroid drugs. The receptor set was obtained from a female donor with Graves disease.

This clonotype was recorded at least ten times. The gene calls are TRBV11-2 and TRBJ2-7; TRBD1 matches at 7 bases. CDR3 size: 16 residues. Trimming removed 1 base from V and 5 bases from J; junction bases left unmatched: 11. In germline, CDR1 is SGHAT, CDR2 FQNNGV. The CDR3 loop is CASSLVRGTVGHEQYF. The DNA for the CDR3 is TGTGCCAGCAGCTTAGTAAGGGGGACAGTAGGTCACGAGCAGTACTTC. Drawing the rest from reference TRBV11-2 and TRBJ2-7, the complete variable domain is EAGVAQSPRYKIIEKRQSVAFWCNPISGHATLYWYQQILGQGPKLLIQFQNNGVVDDSQLPKDRFSAERLKGVDSTLKIQPAKLEDSAVYLCASSLVRGTVGHEQYFGPGTRLTVT.

There are many counts of this clonotype. This sequence joins TRBV20-1 and TRBJ2-2; 13 bases match TRBD2. This CDR3 is built from 18 residues. V lost 0 bases, J lost 4 bases, and 8 bases stayed unmatched. Germline values: CDR1 DFQATT, CDR2 SNEGSKA (reference sequence). CDR3: CSARDTRTSGSATGELFF. The DNA of the CDR3 is TGCAGTGCTAGAGATACCCGGACTAGCGGGAGTGCCACCGGGGAGCTGTTTTTT.

Comment on this clonotype: A read error may account for a junction end that differs from germline. The gene calls are TRBV27 and TRBJ2-5; 8 nucleotides agree with TRBD2. The CDR3 runs to 15 residues. Germline loops: CDR1 MNHEY, CDR2 SMNVEV (reference sequence). CDR3 in DNA: TGTGCCAGCAGCCCCGGGACTAGTAATCTGGAGACCCGGTACTTC. Amino acid sequence: CASSPGTSNLETRYF.

This clonotype has at least ten counts. The chain links TRBV28 to TRBJ2-7, with 11 bases that match TRBD2. The V and J ends lost 6 bases and 1 base, in that order; junction bases with no gene match: 8. The CDR3 spans 16 residues. The germline V gene encodes CDR1 MDHEN and CDR2 SYDVKM. CDR3 sequence reads: CASSTRTSGLSYEQYF. The CDR3 coding sequence is TGTGCCAGCAGCACCCGGACTAGCGGGTTGTCCTACGAGCAGTACTTC. The full variable domain, rest sourced from reference TRBV28 and TRBJ2-7, is DVKVTQSSRYLVKRTGEKVFLECVQDMDHENMFWYRQDPGLGLRLIYFSYDVKMKEKGDIPEGYSVSREKKERFSLILESASTNQTSMYLCASSTRTSGLSYEQYFGPGTRLTVT.

This clonotype was picked up many times. V and J are TRBV11-2 and TRBJ1-1; D perhaps matches TRBD1 (5 bases). Germline CDR1 and CDR2: SGHAT and FQNNGV. This CDR3 region has 13 residues. Trimming stripped 4 bases from V and 5 bases from J, with 11 bases between. CDR3 amino acids: CASSSTKGTEAFF. As DNA, the CDR3 is TGTGCCAGCAGCTCCACGAAGGGGACTGAAGCTTTCTTT.

This clonotype was found a few times. The V call is TRBV10-1, the J call TRBJ2-3; D remains unclear. The CDR3 covers 15 residues. Trimming took 3 bases from V and 1 from J, leaving 11 bases between them. The germline V gene encodes CDR1 WNHNN and CDR2 SYGVQD (reference sequence). CDR3 in DNA: TGCGCCAGCAGTGATCCAGCGCTAGGCACAGATACGCAGTATTTT. Residues: CASSDPALGTDTQYF.

Only a few counts were recorded for this clonotype. The genes are TRBV29-1 and TRBJ1-1, with D possibly being TRBD1 (5 bases). Germline CDR1 is SQVTM and CDR2 is ANQGSEA. V was cut by 5 bases and J by 1 base, with 14 bases left in between. The CDR3 is 14 amino acids. CDR3 in amino acids: CSVYGKRGNTEAFF. As DNA, the CDR3 is TGCAGCGTTTATGGCAAGAGGGGGAACACTGAAGCTTTCTTT.

This clonotype was found a few times. The rearrangement uses TRBV4-3 and TRBJ1-2; D not resolved. The CDR3 contains 14 residues. Trimming took 2 bases from V and 5 from J, leaving 12 bases between them. Germline-derived CDR1 and CDR2 are LGHNA and YSLEER. CDR3 amino acids: CASSQTRQGYGYTF. The CDR3 bases are TGCGCCAGCAGCCAAACGAGACAAGGATATGGCTACACCTTC.

This clonotype was found many times. The rearrangement links TRBV7-6 to TRBJ2-7; the D call may be TRBD1 or TRBD2 (6 bases each). V was clipped by 3 bases and J by 7 bases, with 13 bases between them. From germline, CDR1 is SGHVS and CDR2 FNYEAQ. The CDR3 loop spans 13 amino acids. The CDR3 region has the DNA TGTGCCAGCAGCTTTTCGGGGGCGGGAGAGCAGTACTTC. Amino acid sequence: CASSFSGAGEQYF.

This clonotype was seen only a few times. This sequence joins TRBV27 and TRBJ2-7; D gene ambiguous. The CDR3 covers 14 residues. Germline assignment: CDR1 MNHEY and CDR2 SMNVEV (reference sequence). The ends were cut back, 4 bases at V and 5 bases at J, with 15 bases in the middle. The CDR3 nucleotides read TGTGCCAGCAGTTCTCGTGGACCCCCGCACGAGCAGTACTTC. As protein: CASSSRGPPHEQYF.

This clonotype was seen many times. The rearrangement uses TRBV7-2 and TRBJ2-7; TRBD1 or TRBD2 may be the D gene (6 bases each). The V gene lost 5 bases and the J gene lost 3 bases, with 14 bases spanning the gap. Germline V CDR1 and CDR2: SGHTA, FQGNSA. The CDR3 length is 14 residues. DNA of the CDR3: TGTGCCAGCAGCCCCGGGGGCCCCCTCTACGAGCAGTACTTC. This translates into CASSPGGPLYEQYF.

The chain has TRBV7-2 and TRBJ2-2; D may match TRBD1 or TRBD2 (5 bases each). This CDR3 region has 17 residues. The germline V gene encodes CDR1 SGHTA and CDR2 FQGNSA. The V gene lost 1 base and the J gene lost 0 bases, with 12 bases spanning the gap. The CDR3 bases are TGTGCCAGCAGCTTAGTAGTCGGGACCACGAACACCGGGGAGCTGTTTTTT. Translated: CASSLVVGTTNTGELFF.

This clonotype has a count of ten or more. The V and J genes are TRBV20-1 and TRBJ1-5, with D perhaps matching TRBD1 (5 bases). This CDR3 is 12 amino acids long. CDR1 and CDR2 from the germline V gene are DFQATT and SNEGSKA (reference sequence). The V end lost 6 bases, the J end lost 7 bases, and 13 bases lay between the germline ends. The CDR3 loop is CSAGGGTQPQHF. The CDR3 DNA follows: TGCAGTGCGGGGGGGGGTACCCAGCCCCAGCATTTT.

This clonotype was found a few times. The V gene is TRBV7-8, the J gene TRBJ1-1, with D unclear. V dropped 0 bases and J dropped 5 bases, with 1 base sitting between them. Germline lookup yields CDR1 SGHVS and CDR2 FQNEAQ. The CDR3 runs 11 residues. The CDR3: CASSLATEAFF. Here the CDR3 DNA reads TGTGCCAGCAGCTTAGCAACTGAAGCTTTCTTT.

This clonotype was observed many times. V and J are TRBV13 and TRBJ1-1; TRBD1 is a possible D gene (5 bases). The V and J ends lost 5 bases and 1 base respectively, with 17 bases between them. The CDR3 spans 16 residues. The V gene's germline CDR1 is PRHDT and CDR2 FYEKMQ (reference sequence). CDR3 in DNA: TGTGCCAGCAGCACAGGCCCGGGCGGATCGAACACTGAAGCTTTCTTT. As protein: CASSTGPGGSNTEAFF.

This sequence joins TRBV4-2 and TRBJ2-4, with TRBD2 matching 12 bases. J lost 9 bases, V lost 1 base, and 10 bases had no gene match. The germline CDR1 and CDR2 sequences are LGHNA and YNFKEQ. The CDR3 contains 17 residues. In nucleotides, the CDR3 is TGTGCCAGCAGCCAAGGACTAGCGGGAGCTGGGCCGGGCATTCAGTACTTC. It translates to CASSQGLAGAGPGIQYF.